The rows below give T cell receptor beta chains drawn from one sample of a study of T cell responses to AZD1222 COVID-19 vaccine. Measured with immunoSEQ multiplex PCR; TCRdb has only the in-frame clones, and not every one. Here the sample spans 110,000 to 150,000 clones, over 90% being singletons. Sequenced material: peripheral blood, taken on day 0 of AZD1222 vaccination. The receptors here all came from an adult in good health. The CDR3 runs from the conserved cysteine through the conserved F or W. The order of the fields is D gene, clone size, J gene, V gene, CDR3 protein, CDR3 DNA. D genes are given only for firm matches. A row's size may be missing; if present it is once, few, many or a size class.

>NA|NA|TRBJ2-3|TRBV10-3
CAISDNGEYTDTQYF
TGTGCCATCAGTGACAATGGGGAGTACACAGATACGCAGTATTTT
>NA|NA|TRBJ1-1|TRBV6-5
CASSFQQNTEAFF
TGTGCCAGCAGTTTCCAACAGAACACTGAAGCTTTCTTT
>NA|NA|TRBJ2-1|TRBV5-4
CASSSAQIGYNEQFF
TGTGCCAGCAGCTCGGCCCAGATCGGGTACAATGAGCAGTTCTTC
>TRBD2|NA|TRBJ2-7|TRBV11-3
CASSLDTSGRYEQYF
TGTGCCAGCAGCTTAGACACTAGCGGGAGGTACGAGCAGTACTTC
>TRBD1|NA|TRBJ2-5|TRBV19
CASSRDRDSKETQYF
TGTGCCAGTAGTAGGGACAGGGACTCTAAAGAGACCCAGTACTTC
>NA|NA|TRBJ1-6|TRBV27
CASSRTGFHSYNSPLHF
TGTGCCAGCAGCCGAACAGGTTTCCACTCCTATAATTCACCCCTCCACTTT
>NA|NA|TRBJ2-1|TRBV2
CASSDLLQGASYNEQFF
TGTGCCAGCAGTGATTTATTACAGGGAGCGTCCTACAATGAGCAGTTCTTC
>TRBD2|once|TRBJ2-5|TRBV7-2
CASSLPTSGKETQYF
TGTGCCAGCAGCTTACCAACTAGCGGCAAAGAGACCCAGTACTTC
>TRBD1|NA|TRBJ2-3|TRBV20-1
CSARGTGLGTDTQYF
TGCAGTGCTCGTGGGACAGGGTTGGGCACAGATACGCAGTATTTT
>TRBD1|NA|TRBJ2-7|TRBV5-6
CASSLGRGRAAYEQYF
TGTGCCAGCAGCTTGGGTAGGGGGCGCGCGGCCTACGAGCAGTACTTC